The rows below give T cell receptor beta chains drawn from one sample of a study of technical replicates of blood from a few donors. Using immunoSEQ multiplex PCR, the repertoire was profiled, and TCRdb retains in-frame clones only, with some absent. This table holds about 80,000 clones, approximately 97% found once. Sequencing used T cells isolated from PBMCs. The receptors originated from a human donor in good health. The CDR3 runs from the conserved cysteine through the conserved F or W. A D gene is named only where the DNA matches it firmly. Clone size appears in some rows only: once, few, many, or a class for an expanded clone.

CDR3aa | CDR3nt | d_gene | v_gene | abundance | j_gene
CASSLGLGELMNTEAFF | TGTGCCAGCAGTTTGGGGCTAGGTGAACTTATGAACACTGAAGCTTTCTTT | NA | TRBV28 | NA | TRBJ1-1
CASSLYDPGIFSNQPQHF | TGTGCCAGCAGTTTGTATGACCCCGGGATCTTTAGCAATCAGCCCCAGCATTTT | NA | TRBV27 | few | TRBJ1-5
CASSFRNLRAGGPLAQYF | TGTGCCAGCAGTTTCCGAAACCTTCGGGCGGGAGGACCTTTGGCCCAGTACTTC | TRBD2 | TRBV28 | NA | TRBJ2-5
CASSLAPGGLHEQYF | TGTGCCAGCAGCTTGGCCCCGGGGGGGCTCCACGAGCAGTACTTC | TRBD2 | TRBV5-4 | NA | TRBJ2-7
CASSRSRSYTEAFF | TGCGCCAGCAGCCGATCCCGGTCATACACTGAAGCTTTCTTT | NA | TRBV4-1 | NA | TRBJ1-1
CASSLRQGLYEQYF | TGTGCCAGCAGTTTGAGGCAGGGGTTGTACGAGCAGTACTTC | NA | TRBV28 | NA | TRBJ2-7
CASSSELAGFSYEQYF | TGTGCCAGCAGTTCGGAACTAGCGGGGTTCTCCTACGAGCAGTACTTC | TRBD2 | TRBV27 | NA | TRBJ2-7
CASSSGQGMYSNQPQHF | TGTGCCAGCAGCTCGGGACAGGGGATGTATAGCAATCAGCCCCAGCATTTT | TRBD1 | TRBV7-6 | NA | TRBJ1-5
CASSPYPAGEVYEQYF | TGTGCCAGCAGCCCCTACCCAGCGGGGGAGGTGTACGAGCAGTACTTC | TRBD2 | TRBV7-3 | NA | TRBJ2-7
CASSGGTGYSYEQYF | TGTGCCAGTAGTGGCGGGACAGGGTATTCCTACGAGCAGTACTTC | TRBD1 | TRBV19 | NA | TRBJ2-7
CASSPRTGQETQYF | TGTGCCAGCAGCCCTAGGACAGGGCAAGAGACCCAGTACTTC | TRBD1 | TRBV5-5 | NA | TRBJ2-5
CASSQEAGMNTEAFF | TGTGCCAGCAGCCAAGAGGCAGGGATGAACACTGAAGCTTTCTTT | NA | TRBV4-2 | NA | TRBJ1-1
CASSPSGQGGYEQYF | TGTGCCAGCTCGCCCTCGGGACAGGGAGGGTACGAGCAGTACTTC | TRBD1 | TRBV18 | once | TRBJ2-7
CASSPGQGYEQYF | TGTGCCAGCAGCCCCGGACAGGGCTACGAGCAGTACTTC | TRBD1 | TRBV7-6 | NA | TRBJ2-7
CASSQYFEGVGTGELFF | TGCGCCAGCAGCCAATACTTTGAGGGGGTTGGGACCGGGGAGCTGTTTTTT | NA | TRBV4-1 | NA | TRBJ2-2
CASSVASKLPRSVTGELFF | TGTGCCAGCAGCGTAGCTTCGAAACTCCCTAGGTCGGTCACCGGGGAGCTGTTTTTT | NA | TRBV9 | NA | TRBJ2-2
CASGRLAGEVGNEQFF | TGTGCCAGCGGAAGACTAGCGGGAGAGGTTGGCAATGAGCAGTTCTTC | TRBD2 | TRBV7-8 | NA | TRBJ2-1
CASSEADKEVTEAFF | TGCGCCAGCAGTGAGGCGGACAAAGAGGTCACTGAAGCTTTCTTT | NA | TRBV10-1 | NA | TRBJ1-1
CASSPVLSGANVLTF | TGCGCCAGCAGCCCGGTTCTCTCTGGGGCCAACGTCCTGACTTTC | NA | TRBV4-1 | NA | TRBJ2-6
CASSQDAAGGAETQYF | TGCGCCAGCAGCCAAGACGCGGCGGGGGGGGCGGAGACCCAGTACTTC | TRBD2 | TRBV4-1 | NA | TRBJ2-5
CASRSTSGTSGLETQYF | TGTGCCAGCAGAAGTACCTCCGGGACTAGCGGCCTAGAGACCCAGTACTTC | TRBD2 | TRBV2 | NA | TRBJ2-5
CASSPREYEKLFF | TGTGCCAGCTCACCACGGGAGTATGAAAAACTGTTTTTT | NA | TRBV18 | NA | TRBJ1-4
CASSLTPGTGSYEQYF | TGTGCCAGCAGTTTAACACCCGGGACAGGGTCCTACGAGCAGTACTTC | TRBD1 | TRBV28 | NA | TRBJ2-7
CASSLGGVNGWFF | TGCGCCAGCAGCTTGGGGGGGGTAAACGGTTGGTTCTTC | NA | TRBV5-1 | NA | TRBJ2-1
CASSSTILAGGFEQYF | TGTGCCAGCAGCTCCACGATACTAGCGGGAGGATTCGAGCAGTACTTC | TRBD2 | TRBV7-2 | NA | TRBJ2-7
CASSPGGTGVSGNTIYF | TGTGCCAGCAGCCCGGGCGGGACAGGGGTCTCTGGAAACACCATATATTTT | TRBD1 | TRBV5-4 | NA | TRBJ1-3
CASSQDWAGRDEQFF | TGCGCCAGCAGCCAAGATTGGGCGGGGAGGGATGAGCAGTTCTTC | TRBD2 | TRBV4-1 | once | TRBJ2-1
CASSPGQHTGELFF | TGTGCCAGCAGCCCGGGACAGCACACCGGGGAGCTGTTTTTT | TRBD1 | TRBV14 | NA | TRBJ2-2
CASSIAGGYEQYF | TGTGCCAGTAGTATCGCCGGGGGCTACGAGCAGTACTTC | NA | TRBV19 | NA | TRBJ2-7
CASNPTGGRPPKNTEAFF | TGCGCCAGCAACCCGACGGGGGGCCGCCCCCCTAAGAACACTGAAGCTTTCTTT | NA | TRBV23-1 | NA | TRBJ1-1
CASSVAWPAYEQYF | TGTGCCAGCAGCGTAGCTTGGCCAGCCTACGAGCAGTACTTC | NA | TRBV9 | once | TRBJ2-7
CASSSTGWGNTEAFF | TGTGCCAGCAGCTCTACAGGCTGGGGGAACACTGAAGCTTTCTTT | NA | TRBV6-6 | once | TRBJ1-1
CASSRGQGYEQYF | TGTGCCAGTTCGAGAGGACAGGGGTACGAGCAGTACTTC | TRBD1 | TRBV2 | NA | TRBJ2-7
CATSTRPDIYSNQPQHF | TGTGCCACCAGCACTCGACCGGACATTTATAGCAATCAGCCCCAGCATTTT | NA | TRBV15 | NA | TRBJ1-5
CSVLIAVATDTQYF | TGCAGCGTTCTGATAGCGGTGGCCACAGATACGCAGTATTTT | NA | TRBV29-1 | NA | TRBJ2-3